The clone carrying this TCR beta chain was counted between two and nine times. The antigen remains undetermined. Each CDR3 protein gets one entry after TCRdb re-called the reads with MiXCR. The profile shows 340,000 or so distinct CDR3 sequences, roughly 25% of them singletons. This record comes from a study of T cell repertoires in cytomegalovirus infection. Study-wide context: It was recently identified HLA-C-restricted and well-studied HLA-B-restricted CMV epitopes that the study used. From public TCR beta signatures came an indication of both CMV infection and matching HLA type.

Germline lookup yields CDR1 LGHNA and CDR2 YSLEER. This CDR3 is 13 amino acids long. Trimming stripped 4 bases from V and 5 bases from J, with 9 bases between. Study results and limitations: Carriers of CMV plus the relevant HLA were identified by cumulative public TCR beta family frequency. The study found HLA-C-restricted CMV-specific TCR beta clonotypes dominating the ex vivo response.

This sample comprised cultured PBMCs, obtained from culture after CMV antigen stimulation. The V and J genes are TRBV4-3 and TRBJ2-1; tentatively, D is TRBD1 or TRBD2 (5 bases each). The receptor comes from a human donor in good health (CMV status not recorded). Some clones in this sample may be carry-over from other donors' samples. The CDR3 DNA reads TGCGCCAGCAGCCTCGGGACGCACAATGAGCAGTTCTTC. Translated: CASSLGTHNEQFF.